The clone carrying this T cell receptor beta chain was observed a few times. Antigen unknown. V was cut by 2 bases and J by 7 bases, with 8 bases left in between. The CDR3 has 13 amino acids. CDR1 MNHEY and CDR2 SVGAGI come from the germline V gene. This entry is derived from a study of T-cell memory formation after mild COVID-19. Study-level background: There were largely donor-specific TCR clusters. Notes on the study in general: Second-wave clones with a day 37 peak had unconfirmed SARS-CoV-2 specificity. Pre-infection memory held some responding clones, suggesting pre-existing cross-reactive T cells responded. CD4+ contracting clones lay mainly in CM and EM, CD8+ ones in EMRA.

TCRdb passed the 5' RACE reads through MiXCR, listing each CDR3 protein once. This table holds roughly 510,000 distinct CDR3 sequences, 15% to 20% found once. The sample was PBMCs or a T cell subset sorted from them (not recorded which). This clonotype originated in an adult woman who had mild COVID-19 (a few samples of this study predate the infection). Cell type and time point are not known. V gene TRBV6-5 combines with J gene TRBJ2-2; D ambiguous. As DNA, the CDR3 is TGTGCCAGCAGTTACGGAGATGGCGGGGAGCTGTTTTTT. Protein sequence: CASSYGDGGELFF.